This TCR beta chain was retrieved from a study of human T cells and chemical hapten exposure. The sample's time point: patch test 1, 2 weeks after DPC sensitization. The treatment was: therapeutic diphenylcyclopropenone sensitization with weekly scalp DPC. TCRdb independently ran MiXCR on the RACE reads; one entry per CDR3 protein. The sample holds tens of thousands of distinct CDR3 sequences, approximately 9.3% seen once. The sample holds many counts of this clonotype. Germline V gives CDR1 LGHDT, CDR2 YNNKEL (reference sequence). V gave up 6 bases and J gave up 4 bases, with 6 bases separating them. The CDR3 has 12 amino acids.

The specimen comprised whole blood, sampled in connection with sensitization to the hapten diphenylcyclopropenone (DPC). The chain combines TRBV3-1 with TRBJ1-4, with unresolved D. The sequence came from a woman in her forties with alopecia areata. Some clones in this sample may be carry-over from other donors' samples. CDR3 DNA sequence: TGTGCCAGCAGTCAGGTTAATGAAAAACTGTTTTTT. Protein sequence: CASSQVNEKLFF.